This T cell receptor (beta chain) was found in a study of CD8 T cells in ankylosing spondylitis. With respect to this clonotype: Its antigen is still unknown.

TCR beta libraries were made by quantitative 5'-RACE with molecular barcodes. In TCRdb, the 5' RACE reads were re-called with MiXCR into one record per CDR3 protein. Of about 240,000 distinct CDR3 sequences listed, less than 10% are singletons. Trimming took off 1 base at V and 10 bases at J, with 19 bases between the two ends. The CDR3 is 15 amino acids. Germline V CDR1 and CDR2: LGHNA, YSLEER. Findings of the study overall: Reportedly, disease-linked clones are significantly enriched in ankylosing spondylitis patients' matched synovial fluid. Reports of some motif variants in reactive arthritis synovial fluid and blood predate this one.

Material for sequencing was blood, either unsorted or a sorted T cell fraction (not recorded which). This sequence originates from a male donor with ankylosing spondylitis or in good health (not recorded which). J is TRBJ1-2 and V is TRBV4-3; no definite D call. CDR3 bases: TGCGCCAGCAGCCAAGTGGCGCGGGGTCGAGTCGACTACACCTTC. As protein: CASSQVARGRVDYTF.